This entry features one T cell receptor beta chain sequence. This clone was observed once. Its specific antigen is unknown. The record has no base qualities; no much larger clone is one base away. Sequences MNHEY (CDR1) and SVGAGI (CDR2) are obtained from the germline V gene. Including the terminal cysteine and phenylalanine, the CDR3 comprises 14 residues. The DNA shown is the 42-base CDR3, in frame from base 1. V loses 5 bases, J loses 7 bases, and the germline ends lie 17 bases apart. This record comes from a study of shared clonotypes between healthy human individuals (dated by TCRdb to the early 2020s). Regarding the study in general: The cohort included three men and a couple of women between 18 and 49 years of age. Per donor, three plates each were used for CD4 naive and CD4 memory, two for CD8 naive, and one for CD8 memory. The study deeply sequenced blood TCR repertoires of about 5 healthy adults to estimate repertoire size and the extent of clonotype sharing between individuals. Libraries were prepared and TCR repertoires were sequenced by different laboratories using diverse techniques, in order to increase sequencing depth and limit assay-specific biases. Per donor, leukapheresis produced somewhere between about 0.9 and 10 billion PBMCs. Study-wide findings and limitations: Because the study included only a small number of donors, the genetic and exposure-history diversity represented was limited. Compared with non-shared clonotypes, the clonotypes found in all four sorted-subset donors had higher generation probabilities. Sampling was restricted to blood, and TCR repertoires in tissues likely differ from the TCR repertoires found in blood. Pairwise subsampling indicated that sequencing depth was expected to affect the degree of clonotype sharing among donors. Naive subsets generally had larger estimated clonotype richness than memory subsets. Rarefaction of sorted-subset datasets indicated incomplete sequencing despite the large sequencing depth. Across a handful of donors, 4.5% to 6.5% of naive CD4, approximately 3.5% of naive CD8, roughly 2.3% of memory CD4, and under 0.45% of memory CD8 clonotypes were shared.

The donors were healthy, HIV-negative adults who had no recently reported acute infections or vaccinations. Every donor was a Caucasian adult residing in Nashville, Tennessee, USA. Magnetic negative selection was used to enrich CD4+ T cells, after which naive cells were positively selected on CD45RA and the negative fraction became the memory subset. After blood collection by leukapheresis, PBMCs were isolated using Ficoll-Histopaque density gradient centrifugation and then cryopreserved in the vapor phase of liquid nitrogen. Analytical flow cytometry was used to check the purity and quantity of each magnetically sorted T cell population. From each sorted fraction, genomic DNA was isolated and quantified by UV absorbance on a Nanodrop 2000c. TCR CDR3 regions were amplified from genomic DNA by multiplex PCR using the deep immunoSEQ assay. Genomic DNA extracted from each cell subset was distributed evenly over all wells of several immunoSEQ 96-well plates, and each plate served as one replicate. For sorted subsets, each replicate PCR was loaded with approximately 190 ng genomic DNA, equivalent to approximately 33,000 T cell genomes. Purified libraries were measured with a Qubit 3.0 fluorometer, size-checked on a Bioanalyzer 2100, and measured again with the KAPA Library Quantification kit. A separate single-read 150-cycle Illumina NextSeq 550 flow cell was used to sequence each immunoSEQ 96-well plate. Processing in the source paper ran as follows. Because the immunoSEQ output held only junctional sequences and lacked quality scores, the filtering could not match the filtering applied to full-length reads. Sequences were annotated with PyIR, a Python wrapper for IgBLAST v1.9, using IMGT germline references to assign V/J genes and CDR3. Reads with weak V/J assignments (E-value above 1e-6), missing CDR3, stop codons, out-of-frame junctions, or ambiguous translated residues were removed. V3J clonotypes were defined by identical inferred V gene, J gene, and CDR3 amino acid sequence. Percentage overlap between repertoires was calculated by dividing the number of shared unique clonotypes by the size of the smaller repertoire. Richness of each repertoire was evaluated using RTK rarefaction, the Chao1 estimator, and Recon v2.1 estimates of unobserved clonotypes. OLGA was used to compute generation probabilities for all TCRbeta clonotypes that the gDNA method yielded from four donors. Here the immuneACCESS table is served through TCRdb, limited to in-frame sequences with V and J called. Missing clones are a known gap in these copies; in checked studies unresolved V genes cover under half, and the rest lacks a known reason. Clone size and V and J calls were adopted from that table, with D and trimming inferred from the DNA. This sample lists about 670,000 clones; approximately 79% were detected once. The ten largest clonotypes hold under 2% of the sample.

What was sequenced was memory CD4+ T cells sorted from blood. The cell subset or site label, as the study defines it: CD45RA-negative fraction. The chain was built from TRBV6-5 and TRBJ1-2; possibly the D gene is TRBD1, per 5 matching bases. The receptor's source is a woman aged 30 to 39 in good health. The CDR3 protein is CASSDLQGRGGYTF. The nucleotides read TGTGCCAGCAGTGACCTTCAGGGAAGGGGTGGCTACACCTTC.